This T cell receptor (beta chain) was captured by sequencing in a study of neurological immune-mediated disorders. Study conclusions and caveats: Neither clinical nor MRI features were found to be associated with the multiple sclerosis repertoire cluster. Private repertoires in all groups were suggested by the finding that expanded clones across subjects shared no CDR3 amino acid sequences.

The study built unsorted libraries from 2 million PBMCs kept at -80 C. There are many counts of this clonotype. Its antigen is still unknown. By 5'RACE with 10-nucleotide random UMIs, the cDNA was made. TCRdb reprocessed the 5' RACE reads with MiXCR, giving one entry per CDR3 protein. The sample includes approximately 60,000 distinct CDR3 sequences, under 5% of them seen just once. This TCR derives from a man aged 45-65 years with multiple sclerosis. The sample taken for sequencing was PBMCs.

CDR3 sequence reads: CASSLASRANYGYTF. DNA of the CDR3: TGTGCCAGCAGCCTGGCGAGTAGGGCTAACTATGGCTACACCTTC. The J gene is TRBJ1-2, the V gene TRBV7-9, with D unresolved. V was clipped by 5 bases and J by 0 bases, with 13 bases between them. The CDR3 length is 15 residues. Germline assignment: CDR1 SEHNR and CDR2 FQNEAQ (reference sequence).